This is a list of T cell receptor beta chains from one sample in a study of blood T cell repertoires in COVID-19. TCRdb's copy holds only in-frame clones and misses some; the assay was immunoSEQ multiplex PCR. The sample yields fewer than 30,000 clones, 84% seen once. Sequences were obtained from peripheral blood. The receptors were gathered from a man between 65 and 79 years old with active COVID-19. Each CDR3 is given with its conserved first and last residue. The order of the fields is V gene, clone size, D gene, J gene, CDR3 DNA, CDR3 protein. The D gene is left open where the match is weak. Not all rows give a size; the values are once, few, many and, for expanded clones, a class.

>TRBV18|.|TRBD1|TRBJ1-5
TGTGCCAGCTCACCGCCGGGACAGGGGGGCCAGCCCCAGCATTTT
CASSPPGQGGQPQHF
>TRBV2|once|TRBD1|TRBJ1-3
TGTGCCAGCAGCCTTGAGGGGGCGCGAACTGGAAACACCATATATTTT
CASSLEGARTGNTIYF
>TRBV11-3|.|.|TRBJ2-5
TGTGCCAGCAGCCCCTCGTACCAAGAGACCCAGTACTTC
CASSPSYQETQYF
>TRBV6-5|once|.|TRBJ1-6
TGTGCCAGCAGAATCACAGGGAATTCACCCCTCCACTTT
CASRITGNSPLHF
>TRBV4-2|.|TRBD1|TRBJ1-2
TGTGCCAGCAGCCAAGGGACAGGAGGAGGCTACACCTTC
CASSQGTGGGYTF
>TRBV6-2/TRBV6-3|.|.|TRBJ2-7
TGTGCCAGCAGTTACTCGGTTAGCTACCCCTACGAGCAGTACTTC
CASSYSVSYPYEQYF
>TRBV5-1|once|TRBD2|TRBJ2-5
TGCGCCAGCAGCTTGGATGGGACTAGCCAAGAGACCCAGTACTTC
CASSLDGTSQETQYF
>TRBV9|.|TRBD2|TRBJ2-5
TGTGCCAGCAGCGTAGCGGCTAGCGGGGGAGTGACCCAGTACTTC
CASSVAASGGVTQYF
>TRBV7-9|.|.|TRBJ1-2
TGTGCCAGCACACGGGTCGATGGCTACACCTTC
CASTRVDGYTF
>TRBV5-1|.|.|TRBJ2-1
TGCGCCAGCAGCTTGGGCCAGGGTGATGAGCAGTTCTTC
CASSLGQGDEQFF
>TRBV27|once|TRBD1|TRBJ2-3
TGTGCCAGCAGCCGGGACAGGGGGACAGATACGCAGTATTTT
CASSRDRGTDTQYF
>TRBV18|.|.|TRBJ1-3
TGTGCCAGCTTACCGGCGGCTCAAATTGGAAACACCATATATTTT
CASLPAAQIGNTIYF
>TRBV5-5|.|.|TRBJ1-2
TGTGCCAGCAGTTTTGAGGGGGTTAACTATGGCTACACCTTC
CASSFEGVNYGYTF
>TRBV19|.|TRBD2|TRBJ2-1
TGTGCCAGTAGTATGGATGGACTAGCGGGGGGGCACTCCTACAATGAGCAGTTCTTC
CASSMDGLAGGHSYNEQFF
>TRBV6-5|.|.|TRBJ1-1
TGTGCCAGTACGACATGGGCGAAGAACACTGAAGCTTTCTTT
CASTTWAKNTEAFF
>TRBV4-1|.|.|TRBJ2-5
TGCGCCAGCAGCCAAGCCCCTAGCCGGGGTATTCAAGAGACCCAGTACTTC
CASSQAPSRGIQETQYF
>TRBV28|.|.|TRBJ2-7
TGTGCCAGCAGGCTGACAGGGACTTCCTACGAGCAGTACTTC
CASRLTGTSYEQYF
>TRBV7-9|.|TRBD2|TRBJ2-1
TGTGCCAGCAGCTTAGCGGGCGGGGGGGACAATGAGCAGTTCTTC
CASSLAGGGDNEQFF
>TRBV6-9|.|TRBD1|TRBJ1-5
TGTGCCAGCAGTTATCCTGACAGGGCGGGCAATTATAATCAGCCCCAGCATTTT
CASSYPDRAGNYNQPQHF
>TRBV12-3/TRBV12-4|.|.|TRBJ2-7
TGTGCCAGCAGTTCAATGGGCGACGAGCAGTACTTC
CASSSMGDEQYF
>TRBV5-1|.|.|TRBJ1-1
TGCGCCAGCAGCTTGGTGGATGGGGGCGGCACTGAAGCTTTCTTT
CASSLVDGGGTEAFF
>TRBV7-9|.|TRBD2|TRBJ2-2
TGTGCCAGCAGCCCTGGCCTAGCGGGGGGGCCCGGGGAGCTGTTTTTT
CASSPGLAGGPGELFF
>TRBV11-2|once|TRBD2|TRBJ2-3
TGTGCCAGCAGCTTAGATAGCGGGCAAGATACGCAGTATTTT
CASSLDSGQDTQYF
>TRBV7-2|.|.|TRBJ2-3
TGTGCCAGCAGCCGTTATAGCGCGTATACGCAGTATTTT
CASSRYSAYTQYF
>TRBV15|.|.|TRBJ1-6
TGTGCCACCAGCAGAGACAGGGGTAATTCACCCCTCCACTTT
CATSRDRGNSPLHF
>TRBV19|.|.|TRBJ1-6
TGTGCCACCACGACAGAGAGCTCCTATAATTCACCCCTCCACTTT
CATTTESSYNSPLHF
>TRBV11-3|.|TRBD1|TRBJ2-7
TGTGCCAGCAGCTCGGGGGGGACAGGGGGCAACGAGCAGTACTTC
CASSSGGTGGNEQYF
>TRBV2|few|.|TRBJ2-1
TGTGCCAGTAAGCTGGGGGGCAATGAGCAGTTCTTC
CASKLGGNEQFF
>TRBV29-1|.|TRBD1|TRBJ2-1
TGCAGCGTTGCGGGAGGTGGGACAGGGTCCTACAATGAGCAGTTCTTC
CSVAGGGTGSYNEQFF